The present TCR beta chain was sequenced within a study of identical twins. Template switching (which added a universal primer site) was used, and cDNA carried unique molecular identifiers. TCRdb fed the 5' RACE reads into MiXCR, producing one record per CDR3 protein. The repertoire holds 450,000 or so distinct CDR3 sequences, with around 14% as singletons. Study observations and caveats: Beta out-of-frame sequences displayed a weaker excess of sharing between twins.

About this clonotype itself: What it recognizes is unknown.

The CDR3 contains 15 residues. The V and J ends lost 4 bases and 4 bases, in that order; junction bases with no gene match: 9. Looked up from germline, CDR1 is SGHRS and CDR2 is YFSETQ. This same sample was also taken into another study, of yellow fever vaccine responses in identical twins. As that report states: Twins reportedly mounted vaccine T cell responses that seemed partly convergent, partly personalized.

The source is a woman under 30 in good health. The J gene is TRBJ2-7, the V gene TRBV5-1; 9 bases agree with TRBD1. The sample taken for sequencing was CD4+ T cells sorted from blood. The CDR3 loop is CASSPRTGVRYEQYF. The CDR3 nucleotides read TGCGCCAGCAGCCCGCGGACAGGGGTCAGGTACGAGCAGTACTTC.